These T cell receptor beta chains were read from a single sample in a study of T-cell reconstitution after alpha-beta-depleted transplantation in children. TCRdb recomputed calls from the PCR reads with MiXCR, one row per CDR3 protein. There are a few hundred thousand distinct CDR3 sequences in the sample; about 9.2% occur only once, and around 6.2% lies in the top ten. The sequencing used PBMCs from the stem cell graft donor, collected from the stem cell graft. Receptors originate from a human donor who donated a stem cell graft to a child with acute lymphoblastic leukemia. The CDR3 runs from the conserved cysteine through the conserved F or W. D genes are given only for firm matches. Rows may omit the clone size; those that give it use once, few, many or a size class.

d_gene: TRBD1; abundance: few; v_gene: TRBV6-2/TRBV6-3; j_gene: TRBJ1-5; CDR3nt: TGTGCCAGCAACTCCCTTCGGACAGGGGGTGGTCGCAATCAGCCCCAGCATTTT; CDR3aa: CASNSLRTGGGRNQPQHF
d_gene: -; abundance: -; v_gene: TRBV12-3/TRBV12-4; j_gene: TRBJ2-5; CDR3nt: TGTGCCAGCAGTTTGGGCCTTAGGGCCCAGTACTTC; CDR3aa: CASSLGLRAQYF
d_gene: TRBD2; abundance: many; v_gene: TRBV5-1; j_gene: TRBJ2-3; CDR3nt: TGCGCCAGCAGGCGGGGGATGGAGGCAGATACGCAGTATTTT; CDR3aa: CASRRGMEADTQYF
d_gene: -; abundance: many; v_gene: TRBV6-5; j_gene: TRBJ2-2; CDR3nt: TGTGCCAGCAGTTTGAACTGGTCCACCGGGGAGCTGTTTTTT; CDR3aa: CASSLNWSTGELFF
d_gene: -; abundance: few; v_gene: TRBV5-5; j_gene: TRBJ2-1; CDR3nt: TGTGCCAGCAGCTCTTTAGCGGCCTCCTACAATGAGCAGTTCTTC; CDR3aa: CASSSLAASYNEQFF
d_gene: -; abundance: many; v_gene: TRBV27; j_gene: TRBJ1-5; CDR3nt: TGTGCCAGCAGTCCATCAGGACAGAAAGATAGCAATCAGCCCCAGCATTTT; CDR3aa: CASSPSGQKDSNQPQHF
d_gene: -; abundance: many; v_gene: TRBV6-5; j_gene: TRBJ2-1; CDR3nt: TGTGCCAGCAGTTCGGGTGCCGGGACGGAAAACAATGAGCAGTTCTTC; CDR3aa: CASSSGAGTENNEQFF
d_gene: -; abundance: few; v_gene: TRBV27; j_gene: TRBJ2-1; CDR3nt: TGTGCCAGCAGTCCCACCCGGGCAGGGGTCGGTGAGCAGTTCTTC; CDR3aa: CASSPTRAGVGEQFF
d_gene: -; abundance: few; v_gene: TRBV4-3; j_gene: TRBJ2-7; CDR3nt: TGCGCCAGCAGCCAAGATGGGCGGGGATACTACGAGCAGTACTTC; CDR3aa: CASSQDGRGYYEQYF
d_gene: -; abundance: few; v_gene: TRBV7-2; j_gene: TRBJ1-5; CDR3nt: TGTGCCAGCAGCTCCTTCTGGGATCAGCCCCAGCATTTT; CDR3aa: CASSSFWDQPQHF